Listed below are T cell receptor beta chains from one sample, sequenced in a study of blood T cell repertoires in COVID-19. Generated by immunoSEQ multiplex PCR, the TCRdb table keeps only in-frame clones and is missing some. The sample holds fewer than 400,000 clones; approximately 81% are singletons and the top ten take 1.5% to 2%. Sequenced input: PBMCs or T cells enriched from blood (not recorded which). Every receptor here comes from a woman aged 30 to 39 who had been exposed to COVID-19. Each CDR3 is given with its conserved first and last residue. A D gene is named only where the DNA matches it firmly. Some rows mark clone size as missing; the rest say once, few, many or name a class of expanded clone.

D,V,length,size,J,DNA,CDR3
NA,TRBV19,11,once,TRBJ1-2,TGTGCCAGTAGGTATAACTATGGCTACACCTTC,CASRYNYGYTF
NA,TRBV11-2,15,once,TRBJ1-1,TGTGCCAGCAGCCCGAAAGACAGGACGGCGACTGAAGCTTTCTTT,CASSPKDRTATEAFF
NA,TRBV29-1,12,NA,TRBJ1-2,TGCAGCGTTGAGGGGACAAGCTATGGCTACACCTTC,CSVEGTSYGYTF
NA,TRBV28,16,NA,TRBJ2-1,TGTGCCAGCAGTCCACAAATAGCTTACAAGTCGAATGAGCAGTTCTTC,CASSPQIAYKSNEQFF
NA,TRBV12-3/TRBV12-4,13,few,TRBJ1-1,TGTGCCAGCAGTTTCGACAGGAACACTGAAGCTTTCTTT,CASSFDRNTEAFF
TRBD2,TRBV19,14,NA,TRBJ2-7,TGTGCCAGTAGCTCCGGACTAGCGAATTACGAGCAGTACTTC,CASSSGLANYEQYF
NA,TRBV5-1,13,few,TRBJ1-2,TGCGCCAGCAGCCCCGGAGGAGATCATGGCTACACCTTC,CASSPGGDHGYTF
NA,TRBV18,13,NA,TRBJ1-1,TGTGCCAGCTCATCTCTGGCGGACACTGAAGCTTTCTTT,CASSSLADTEAFF
NA,TRBV9,15,NA,TRBJ1-5,TGTGCCAGCAGCGTAGATAGTTATAGCAATCAGCCCCAGCATTTT,CASSVDSYSNQPQHF
TRBD1,TRBV3-1/TRBV3-2,17,NA,TRBJ2-7,TGTGCCAGCAGCCCAGGGCAGGGGGCCCCTATCTTCTACGAGCAGTACTTC,CASSPGQGAPIFYEQYF
NA,TRBV11-2,17,NA,TRBJ1-1,TGTGCCAGCAGCTTAGACAGGGTTATGAGGTTAAACACTGAAGCTTTCTTT,CASSLDRVMRLNTEAFF
NA,TRBV9,13,NA,TRBJ1-2,TGTGCCAGCAGCGGGACAGTTGGCTATGGCTACACCTTC,CASSGTVGYGYTF
NA,TRBV20-1,13,NA,TRBJ1-5,TGCAGTGCTAGTTCTACGGGAAATCAGCCCCAGCATTTT,CSASSTGNQPQHF
TRBD1,TRBV28,16,few,TRBJ1-1,TGTGCCAGCAGTTTAGGGACAGGGGTATTTAGCACTGAAGCTTTCTTT,CASSLGTGVFSTEAFF
NA,TRBV7-8,13,NA,TRBJ2-1,TGTGCCAGCAGCTTTATTGGCAACAATGAGCAGTTCTTC,CASSFIGNNEQFF
NA,TRBV19,15,NA,TRBJ2-3,TGTGCCAGTAATTCTCCGAGAGCTAGCACAGATACGCAGTATTTT,CASNSPRASTDTQYF
NA,TRBV28,12,NA,TRBJ1-2,TGTGCCAGCAGTTTGAAGGGCGGGGGCTACACCTTC,CASSLKGGGYTF
NA,TRBV18,14,NA,TRBJ1-2,TGTGCCAGCTCACCACCGGGGCAATCGTATGGCTACACCTTC,CASSPPGQSYGYTF
TRBD2,TRBV27,15,NA,TRBJ2-2,TGTGCCAGCAGTTTATCCGGGGGGGCCACCGGGGAGCTGTTTTTT,CASSLSGGATGELFF
TRBD1,TRBV27,15,NA,TRBJ1-2,TGTGCCAGCAGTTCGGGACAGGGCCTGGGGTATGGCTACACCTTC,CASSSGQGLGYGYTF
NA,TRBV6-1,15,many,TRBJ1-1,TGTGCCAGCAGTGACGCTGAGGATACGGCCACTGAAGCTTTCTTT,CASSDAEDTATEAFF
NA,TRBV5-1,13,NA,TRBJ1-6,TGCGCCAGTAAAGGGGATGATGGGGCACCCCTCCACTTT,CASKGDDGAPLHF
TRBD1,TRBV7-9,15,once,TRBJ1-5,TGTGCCAGCAGCCCCCCGACAGGGGACAATCAGCCCCAGCATTTT,CASSPPTGDNQPQHF
TRBD1,TRBV27,18,once,TRBJ1-1,TGTGCCAGCAGTTTATTCCCCCCCGGACAGGTCCGGGGCACTGAAGCTTTCTTT,CASSLFPPGQVRGTEAFF
TRBD1,TRBV7-3,13,NA,TRBJ1-2,TGTGCCAGCAGCTCGACAGGGTACTATGGCTACACCTTC,CASSSTGYYGYTF
NA,TRBV4-2,13,NA,TRBJ1-1,TGTGCTATCGTTAGCGGGCTAATAGGGGAAGCTTTCTTT,CAIVSGLIGEAFF
NA,TRBV6-2/TRBV6-3,17,NA,TRBJ2-7,TGTGCCAGCAGTTACTCGGGGAAGAGGGCATTCTCCTACGAGCAGTACTTC,CASSYSGKRAFSYEQYF
TRBD1,TRBV28,14,NA,TRBJ1-2,TGTGCCAGCCGTCCGACAGGGGGAATCTATGGCTACACCTTC,CASRPTGGIYGYTF
NA,TRBV6-5,13,NA,TRBJ1-1,TGTGCCAGCACCTCGACAGTTAACACTGAAGCTTTCTTT,CASTSTVNTEAFF
NA,TRBV7-3,12,NA,TRBJ2-3,TGTGCCAGCAGCTCACAGGGTGCTACGCAGTATTTT,CASSSQGATQYF
NA,TRBV28,14,NA,TRBJ2-5,TGTGCCAGCAGTTTAACAGCCAGGGCAAAGACCCAGTACTTC,CASSLTARAKTQYF
NA,TRBV5-5,12,once,TRBJ2-3,TGTGCCAGCAGCTTGGCCGCAGATACGCAGTATTTT,CASSLAADTQYF
TRBD1,TRBV4-3,14,NA,TRBJ1-4,TGCGCCAGCAGCCGGACAGGGGTTAATGAAAAACTGTTTTTT,CASSRTGVNEKLFF
TRBD2,TRBV28,15,once,TRBJ2-1,TGTGCCAGCAGCTCGCCCGGGGCGGGAGAGGATGAGCAGTTCTTC,CASSSPGAGEDEQFF
NA,TRBV14,14,NA,TRBJ2-1,TGTGCCAGCAGCCAATCAGGGGCTGCCAATGAGCAGTTCTTC,CASSQSGAANEQFF
NA,TRBV5-1,14,NA,TRBJ2-6,TGCGCCAGCAGATTAGGGGCTGGGGCCAACGTCCTGACTTTC,CASRLGAGANVLTF
TRBD1,TRBV14,15,NA,TRBJ2-7,TGTGCCAGCAGCCACAGGGGGCCCCGGTGGTGCGAGCAGTACTTC,CASSHRGPRWCEQYF
NA,TRBV29-1,13,few,TRBJ1-3,TGCAGCGCAGACAGGAACTCTGGAAACACCATATATTTT,CSADRNSGNTIYF
TRBD2,TRBV2,15,once,TRBJ2-5,TGTGCCAGCAGTTTGCGGGAGGGCCTCGGTGAGACCCAGTACTTC,CASSLREGLGETQYF
TRBD1,TRBV6-5,15,NA,TRBJ2-1,TGTGCCAGCAGTTACTCGACGACAGGGTACAATGAGCAGTTCTTC,CASSYSTTGYNEQFF
NA,TRBV9,15,once,TRBJ2-2,TGTGCCAGCAGCCGTACTTCCTCGAACACCGGGGAGCTGTTTTTT,CASSRTSSNTGELFF
NA,TRBV21-1,17,NA,TRBJ2-6,TGTGCCAGCAGCAAAGAGTGTCAGGGACTTGGGGCCAACGTCCTGACTTTC,CASSKECQGLGANVLTF
TRBD1,TRBV10-3,14,NA,TRBJ1-5,TGTGCCATCAGTCCAGGGGGAAGCAATCAGCCCCAGCATTTT,CAISPGGSNQPQHF
NA,TRBV5-1,14,NA,TRBJ2-1,TGCGCCAGCAGCGTCGGCGGGGCTGGCAATGAGCAGTTCTTC,CASSVGGAGNEQFF
NA,TRBV27,15,NA,TRBJ1-4,TGTGCCAGCAGCCCCTTCGCCTCAAGAGATGAAAAACTGTTTTTT,CASSPFASRDEKLFF
NA,TRBV10-3,15,few,TRBJ1-5,TGTGCCATCAGTGAAGAGGGCTTGGGGAATCAGCCCCAGCATTTT,CAISEEGLGNQPQHF
TRBD2,TRBV10-1,16,NA,TRBJ2-1,TGCGCCAGCAGTGAGTCGTTCGGGGGGACCTACAATGAGCAGTTCTTC,CASSESFGGTYNEQFF
NA,TRBV27,13,NA,TRBJ2-7,TGTGCCAGCAGTCCCCGGGTGGCGGCCGAGCAGTACTTC,CASSPRVAAEQYF
NA,TRBV25-1,11,many,TRBJ1-1,TGTGCCAGCAGTCGGAACACTGAAGCTTTCTTT,CASSRNTEAFF
NA,TRBV27,14,NA,TRBJ2-7,TGTGCCAGCAGTTTGTACGGACAGACCAACGAGCAGTACTTC,CASSLYGQTNEQYF
NA,TRBV11-2,14,NA,TRBJ2-2,TGTGCCAGCAGCTTTCTCCAGGTTAACGGGGAGCTGTTTTTT,CASSFLQVNGELFF
TRBD2,TRBV5-1,16,once,TRBJ2-2,TGCGCCAGTCTTCCGGGACTAGCGGGGCACACCGGGGAGCTGTTTTTT,CASLPGLAGHTGELFF
TRBD1,TRBV25-1,16,NA,TRBJ1-1,TGTGCCAGCAGTGCCAGGGGACAGGGCCGAGGCGGTGAAGCTTTCTTT,CASSARGQGRGGEAFF
NA,TRBV10-1,13,NA,TRBJ2-7,TGCGCCAGCAGTGAGACAGATTCCTACGAGCAGTACTTC,CASSETDSYEQYF
NA,TRBV9,15,NA,TRBJ2-1,TGTGCCAGCGGATCGGGGGTCACCTCCTACAATGAGCAGTTCTTC,CASGSGVTSYNEQFF